Here is one T cell receptor (beta chain) with its context. The sample belongs to a study of T cell responses to AZD1222 COVID-19 vaccine. Looked up from germline, CDR1 is KGHSH and CDR2 is LQKENI. CDR3 length equals 12 residues. Trimming shortened V by 0 bases and J by 7 bases, and 4 bases separated the two germline ends. TCRdb keeps only in-frame clones here, not all; method: immunoSEQ multiplex PCR. This repertoire shows about 140,000 clones, more than 80% found once; its top ten account for approximately 8%. This chain links TRBV18 with TRBJ2-1; D remains ambiguous. Material: peripheral blood, obtained 28 days after the second dose of the MenACWY control vaccine. The origin of this receptor is an adult who received the MenACWY meningococcal vaccine as a control. The CDR3, as DNA: TGTGCCAGCTCACCACCGAGTAATGAGCAGTTCTTC. This codes for CASSPPSNEQFF.